Shown below are 2 T cell receptor beta chains from a single sample sequenced in a study of cytomegalovirus exposure and HLA in healthy donors. It was with 60 Vbeta and 13 Jbeta primers that the PCR ran. Here immunoSEQ multiplex PCR was the method, and the copy in TCRdb shows in-frame clones only, minus some. The sample shows about 150,000 clones, around four fifths of them seen only once. The sample comprised PBMCs. The receptors shown here come from a boy aged 2-9 years in good health and CMV-seronegative.

This chain's CDR3 is CASSLGQDGYTF. The CDR3 DNA reads as TGTGCCAGCAGCTTAGGACAGGATGGCTACACCTTC. V gene TRBV11-3 combines with J gene TRBJ1-2; D might be TRBD1 (6 bases). Germline CDR1 SGHNT, CDR2 YENEEA. CDR3 length: 12 amino acids. V was cut by 1 base and J by 6 bases, with 6 bases left in between.

The chain uses TRBV7-2 and TRBJ1-3; TRBD1 matches at 8 bases. Germline V CDR1 and CDR2: SGHTA, FQGNSA. V gave up 4 bases and J gave up 0 bases; unmatched junction bases: 8. CDR3 length: 17 amino acids. CDR3 DNA: TGTGCCAGCAGCTCCCAAAGGACAGGGTACTCTGGAAACACCATATATTTT. This codes for CASSSQRTGYSGNTIYF.